The entry below gives a single TCR beta chain sequence along with its context. The antigen it binds to is not known. Base qualities are not recorded, but no much larger clone differs from it by a single base. The entry originates in a study of cytomegalovirus exposure and HLA in healthy donors (dated by TCRdb to 2016 to 2017). About the study as a whole: An earlier analysis of more than 550 of the donors reported roughly 300 Gb of sequence data and about 120 million unique TCR beta sequences obtained from approximately 180 million T cells. Alongside the repertoire data, information on donor age, sex, ethnicity and CMV serostatus was compiled. To predict cytomegalovirus infection status, the study brought together high-throughput TCR immunosequencing, statistical association of individual TCRs with disease status, and machine learning. Typing coverage varied by locus: roughly 629-640 donors for A, B, C, DRB1 and DQB1; under 550 for DQA1; around 570 for DPA1; 400 to 480 for DPB1. Roughly five DR-DQ haplotypes were handled as single units for association and clustering because linkage in the cohort was strong. Every repertoire in the discovery cohort had been generated on one and the same sequencing platform. A later analysis re-examined previously published TCR beta repertoires from about 670 donors and added high-resolution HLA genotyping to investigate patterns of TCR occurrence. A later genetic analysis took genome-wide SNP genotypes for about 55% of the roughly 700 donors and used that subset as a discovery cohort. An early release that covered roughly 600 HLA-typed donors contained about 300 gigabases of sequencing data and tens of millions of unique TCR sequences. Among some 410 genotyped donors of the cohort, an average of around 250,000 unique TCR beta nucleotide sequences was sequenced per donor, of which about 18% were non-productive. The later analysis used no new phenotypic data to find candidate immune exposures, relying instead on TCR beta sequences and their occurrence across donors. The study used immunosequencing to profile the T cell repertoires of some 600 subjects and linked those repertoires to cytomegalovirus serostatus. To decide whether each TCR beta V gene segment behaved as functional or pseudogenic, an earlier analysis of several hundred of the donors relied on high-throughput TCR beta sequencing. The aim of the study was to test whether cataloging public T cell receptors could identify signatures of past pathogen exposure. Class I and class II HLA loci were covered by the typing at four-digit resolution. Of the 300 to 500 genotyped donors, roughly 76% were placed in the genetic ancestry cluster associated with self-reported Caucasian donors. Along with the approximately 670-subject first cohort, a separate validation cohort of around 110 different subjects was used. The paper's findings and limits, for the study overall: An association between a missense DCLRE1C variant and V-gene and J-gene trimming of TCR beta chains was found in a later genetic analysis and replicated in an independent cohort. Broadly in line with IMGT annotations, most TCR beta V segments showed up in productive rearrangements about 90% or about 30% of the time in an earlier analysis of 450 to 750 of the donors. A later analysis found that most CMV-associated TCR beta chains appeared HLA-restricted, with HLA associations seemingly driven largely by CMV exposure. The sequencing pipeline was judged likely to have produced a cluster of highly shared sequence variants as a technical artifact. Presence/absence analyses assumed roughly uniform sequencing depth across donors, an assumption that may not hold. The only immune exposure information available for the cohort was CMV serostatus. According to a later genetic analysis, donors in an Asian-associated ancestry cluster had fewer N-insertions in productive TCRs than the approximately 650-donor mean. The classifier was reported to diagnose cytomegalovirus status with high specificity and sensitivity in both the original cohort and the validation cohort. In the study, about 150 TCR beta chains were listed as associated with cytomegalovirus. A later analysis found that TCR association rates varied across HLA loci, with DRB1 alleles showing the most associated TCRs and HLA-C alleles the fewest. Because the 87-base-pair reads could not distinguish some IMGT-functional V segments, including TRBV6-2 and TRBV6-3, those segments were excluded. Most TCR sequences were seen in very few donors, while some public TCRs were found in many individuals. A further reported finding was that TCR beta sequences accurately predicted the HLA-A and HLA-B alleles for most subjects in the first cohort. Because HLA typing was missing for some donors at each locus, association tests included only the typed subset. Linkage disequilibrium might explain the correlated functional status among segregating V segments, but an unknown experimental factor could not be excluded. At a false discovery rate of 0.05, a later analysis linked about 17,000 TCR beta sequences to specific HLA alleles. In a later analysis, HLA-associated TCR beta chains showed more clonal expansion and lower generation probabilities than non-associated chains that were equally common. This cohort had only TCR beta chains sequenced, and the lack of alpha or paired-chain data limited which features could be detected. It was suggested by the authors that the approach could potentially be generalized to other disease states and immunological phenotypes. A later analysis reported that several top co-occurrence clusters appeared linked to parvovirus B19, influenza, CMV and Epstein-Barr virus. When HLA alleles, especially DR and DQ, strongly co-occurred, TCR associations were difficult to assign to individual alleles. Because counts were too low, approximately 18 rarely observed V segments, including chromosome 9 orphons, were excluded from the earlier analysis of fewer than 650 of the donors. A few of the identified cytomegalovirus-associated TCR beta chains were confirmed in vitro to be specific for cytomegalovirus antigens.

Libraries were constructed by the immunoSEQ multiplex PCR assay. For the multiplex PCR, a mixture combining 60 forward primers for TCR Vbeta segments and 13 reverse primers for TCR Jbeta segments was used. A multiplex PCR assay on genomic DNA amplified the CDR3 region of rearranged TCR beta genes. The amplified TCR beta libraries were sequenced on the Illumina HiSeq System as 87-base-pair reads. The authors' pipeline ran thus. A later analysis tallied roughly 78 million unique TCR beta chains across the approximately 670 repertoires, and 10 million to 11 million of those chains were shared by two or more donors. A nearest-neighbor algorithm error-corrected the raw reads and collapsed the reads into unique sequences, merging closely related sequences to remove PCR and sequencing errors. V, D and J gene segments were assigned by aligning CDR3 sequences to IMGT reference sequences. Each retained sequence needed at least a six-nucleotide match to both a V gene segment and a J gene segment. Rearrangements were classified as productive when the CDR3 lacked stop codons and remained in frame with V and J, and all other rearrangements were classified as non-productive. Following IMGT convention, CDR3 was defined as the stretch from the second conserved V-encoded cysteine up to the conserved J-encoded phenylalanine. Sequences without an unambiguous match to a single V gene segment were excluded from the earlier analysis of 450 to 650 of the donors. In an earlier analysis of about 590 of the donors, a V segment was called functional when productive rearrangements were above 56.7%, and segregating when the standard deviation between donors exceeded 5%. A statistical classification framework was built to diagnose cytomegalovirus status from the catalog of TCR beta chain sequences. A later analysis assigned V and J genes by comparing TCR nucleotide sequences with IMGT/GENE-DB human TR gene sequences. Using the TCRdist pipeline, a later analysis assigned CDR3 sequences along with most-parsimonious VDJ recombination scenarios. A later analysis defined each TCR beta chain by its CDR3 amino acid sequence plus V-gene family, and excluded reads lacking a unique V-gene family. A later analysis removed 550 to 700 highly shared, low-generation-probability nucleotide sequences to deal with suspected cross-contamination and a sequencing artifact. In a later analysis, a clonal expansion index was calculated for each public chain from normalized within-repertoire ranks of inferred template counts. A later analysis computed generation probabilities with a VDJ recombination model fitted to out-of-frame rearrangements, and checked the results against IGoR. In a later analysis, TCR-TCR, TCR-HLA and TCR-CMV co-occurrence was scored with hypergeometric tests, and a repertoire-size bias correction was applied to TCR pairs. False discovery rates were estimated in a later analysis by permuting HLA or CMV assignments 20 times. A later analysis grouped co-occurring TCRs with DBSCAN, adding TCRdist sequence similarity when clustering within HLA-allele-positive subsets. Repertoires with fewer than 30,000 or more than 120,000 public chains, plus five repertoires with anomalous nucleotide sharing, were excluded from co-occurrence clustering. The source is immuneACCESS, and TCRdb retained only in-frame sequences with V and J called. Part of the clones is not carried over; for the studies checked, unresolved V genes explain less than half of this, and the remainder is unexplained. That table supplies the V and J calls and clone size; D and trimming were determined from the DNA. This sample gives about 120,000 clones in total; 80% of them show up just once. About 10% of the sample is in the top ten clones.

CDR1 SGHTA and CDR2 FQGTGA are derived from the germline V gene. The V and J ends are trimmed by 1 base and 8 bases, leaving 17 bases between them. The CDR3 measures 15 amino acids from cysteine to phenylalanine. Solely the CDR3 DNA is kept, with 45 bases framed from the first base. The cohort consisted of approximately 670 healthy bone marrow donors. Cohort members were all nominally healthy when sampled, although unrecorded immune exposures were likely present. The donor was CMV seropositive and was included in the group of 270 or so seropositive cohort members. A peripheral blood sample was provided by each donor, and peripheral blood mononuclear cells were used for TCR beta sequencing. Genomic DNA was extracted from the blood cell samples with the Qiagen DNeasy Blood Extraction Kit.

This clonotype originated in a female donor in good health and CMV-seropositive. Sequencing was done on a sample of PBMCs. This chain is built from TRBV7-3 and TRBJ1-2; TRBD1 is a possible D gene, resting on 6 matching bases. The DNA sequence is given as TGTGCCAGCAGCTTAAAGGGGGAAGGGATTGCCGGCTACACCTTC. It codes for CASSLKGEGIAGYTF.